This T cell receptor beta chain emerged from a study of blood T cell repertoires in COVID-19. Overall study context: Samples taken during acute and convalescent COVID-19 were collected in the United States, Italy and Spain. The analysed material was cDNA or gDNA that came from T cells, B-cell-depleted T cells, or PBMCs.

The junction had 10 bases not matched to a gene; V was cut back by 4 bases and J by 7 bases. The germline V gene encodes CDR1 KGHDR and CDR2 SFDVKD. CDR3 length: 18 amino acids. Libraries were prepared by immunoSEQ multiplex PCR; TCRdb keeps only in-frame clonotypes and omits some of them. Here the sample spans some 44,000 clones, roughly 92% being singletons. The receptor was isolated from a man aged 45-60 years with active COVID-19. This chain joins TRBV24-1 and TRBJ2-1, with 15 bases lining up with TRBD2. The sample was peripheral blood. This CDR3 reads CATSEPRTSGRARNEQFF. The CDR3 nucleotides are TGTGCCACCAGTGAACCGAGGACTAGCGGGAGGGCCCGGAATGAGCAGTTCTTC.